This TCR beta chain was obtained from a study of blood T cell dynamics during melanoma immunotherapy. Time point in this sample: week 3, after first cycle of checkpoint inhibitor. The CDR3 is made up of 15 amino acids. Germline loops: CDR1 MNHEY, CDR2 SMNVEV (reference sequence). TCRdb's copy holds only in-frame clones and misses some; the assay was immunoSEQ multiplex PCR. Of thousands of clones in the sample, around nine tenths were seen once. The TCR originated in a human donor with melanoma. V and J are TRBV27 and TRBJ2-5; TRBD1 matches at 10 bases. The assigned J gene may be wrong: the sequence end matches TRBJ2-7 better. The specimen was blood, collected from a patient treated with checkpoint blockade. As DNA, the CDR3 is TGTGCCAGCAGTTTATTTCGGGACAGGGGCTACGAGCAGTACTTC. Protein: CASSLFRDRGYEQYF.